The next 21 T cell receptor beta chains were all read from a single sample in a study of shared clonotypes between healthy human individuals. The table came from immunoSEQ multiplex PCR; TCRdb's copy has only in-frame clones and leaves some out. The sample has roughly 2,500,000 clones, roughly 93% seen once. Material for sequencing was naive CD4+ T cells from PBMCs. Subset meaning: CD45RA+ positively selected. These receptors came from a man aged 18 to 30 in good health. Some clones in this sample may be carry-over from other donors' samples.

The V gene is TRBV5-1, the J gene TRBJ2-5, with 11 bases matching TRBD2. With 3 bases clipped from V and 5 bases from J, the junction kept 9 bases outside the gene matches. This CDR3 has 16 residues. The germline V gene has CDR1 SGHRS and CDR2 YFSETQ. CDR3 sequence: CASSSGTSGFSETQYF. CDR3 sequence (DNA): TGCGCCAGCAGCTCGGGGACTAGCGGTTTCTCCGAGACCCAGTACTTC.

The chain uses TRBV7-9 and TRBJ2-5; the match to TRBD2 covers 11 bases. V dropped 5 bases and J dropped 5; count of bases not matched to a gene: 13. This CDR3 comprises 17 residues. Germline V gene sequence: CDR1 SEHNR, CDR2 FQNEAQ (reference sequence). This chain's CDR3 is CASSPQLLAGGGETQYF. As DNA, the CDR3 is TGTGCCAGCAGCCCCCAATTGCTAGCGGGAGGAGGGGAGACCCAGTACTTC.

CDR3 nucleotides: TGTGCCAGCAGCTTACGGGGGGAGAATTCACCCCTCCACTTT. Translating gives CASSLRGENSPLHF. This chain links TRBV7-3 with TRBJ1-6; perhaps TRBD1 as D (5 bases). The CDR3 has 14 residues. The ends were cut back, 2 bases at V and 7 bases at J, with 9 bases in the middle. Germline CDR1 reads SGHTA; CDR2 reads FQGTGA.

The V and J genes are TRBV18 and TRBJ1-1; D gene unclear. This CDR3 comprises 14 residues. The germline V gene has CDR1 KGHSH and CDR2 LQKENI. The ends were cut back, 4 bases at V and 5 bases at J, with 14 bases in the middle. CDR3 loop: CASSQTREVTEAFF. As DNA, the CDR3 is TGTGCCAGCTCACAAACTAGGGAAGTGACTGAAGCTTTCTTT.

The rearrangement uses TRBV7-2 and TRBJ2-1, with 7 positions matching TRBD2. The CDR3 sequence is 15 residues long. Germline lookup yields CDR1 SGHTA and CDR2 FQGNSA. V dropped 5 bases and J dropped 5; count of bases not matched to a gene: 9. DNA of the CDR3: TGTGCCAGCAGCCCTAACCTACTAGCGAACAATGAGCAGTTCTTC. This translates into CASSPNLLANNEQFF.

CDR3 residues: CSVMDSNGYGYTF. The CDR3 bases are TGCAGCGTGATGGACAGCAACGGCTATGGCTACACCTTC. The chain carries TRBV29-1 and TRBJ1-2; a weak D match, TRBD1 (6 bases). The V gene lost 6 bases and the J gene lost 4 bases, with 15 bases spanning the gap. The germline gives CDR1 SQVTM, CDR2 ANQGSEA. There are 13 residues in the CDR3. Full variable domain (rest looked up from reference TRBV29-1 and TRBJ1-2): SAVISQKPSRDICQRGTSLTIQCQVDSQVTMMFWYRQQPGQSLTLIATANQGSEATYESGFVIDKFPISRPNLTFSTLTVSNMSPEDSSIYLCSVMDSNGYGYTFGSGTRLTVV.

This clone was picked up one time. This sequence joins TRBV27 and TRBJ2-1; D is possibly TRBD1 or TRBD2 (5 bases each). The CDR3 length is 12 residues. Trimming removed 6 bases from V and 6 bases from J, with 9 bases in between. In germline, CDR1 is MNHEY, CDR2 SMNVEV (reference sequence). The CDR3 DNA sequence: TGTGCCAGCAGATCAGGGAGCAATGAGCAGTTCTTC. It yields the protein CASRSGSNEQFF.

The chain is built from TRBV7-2 and TRBJ2-3; no definite D call. V gave up 2 bases and J gave up 2 bases, with 8 bases separating them. CDR1 is SGHTA and CDR2 is FQGNSA in the germline V gene. This CDR3 has 14 residues. The CDR3 bases are TGTGCCAGCAGCTTATCTGTAGCCACAGATACGCAGTATTTT. Translated, it gives CASSLSVATDTQYF.

The DNA of the CDR3 is TGTGCCAGCAGCTTGCTTACGGGGAGGACCTACGAGCAGTACTTC. This sequence encodes CASSLLTGRTYEQYF. This chain uses TRBV5-4 with TRBJ2-7, with a weak D call TRBD2 (6 bases). Germline V gene data show CDR1 as SGHNT and CDR2 as YYREEE (reference sequence). V lost 1 base and J 2 bases, leaving 13 bases between the germline ends. The CDR3 spans 15 residues. Looking up the rest from reference TRBV5-4 and TRBJ2-7 gives the full variable domain: ETGVTQSPTHLIKTRGQQVTLRCSSQSGHNTVSWYQQALGQGPQFIFQYYREEENGRGNFPPRFSGLQFPNYSSELNVNALELDDSALYLCASSLLTGRTYEQYFGPGTRLTVT.

V usage is TRBV12-2 and J usage is TRBJ2-3. TRBV12-2 is designated a pseudogene. The CDR3 is made up of 14 amino acids. CDR3 region: CASRSWVRTDTQYF. The CDR3 DNA is TGTGCAAGTCGCTCCTGGGTCCGCACAGATACGCAGTATTTT.

This chain uses TRBV5-1 with TRBJ2-3, with 10 bases lining up with TRBD1. Germline trimming cut 4 bases from V and 5 bases from J; bases unmatched to any gene: 4. This CDR3 comprises 14 residues. Germline lookup yields CDR1 SGHRS and CDR2 YFSETQ. The CDR3 sequence is CASSLGTGVDTQYF. The CDR3 DNA sequence: TGCGCCAGCAGCCTGGGGACAGGGGTAGATACGCAGTATTTT.

The CDR3 reads CSVRSSDRAYEQYF. CDR3 nucleotides: TGCAGCGTCAGGTCCTCGGACAGGGCTTACGAGCAGTACTTC. The chain has TRBV29-1 and TRBJ2-7, with TRBD1 identical over 8 bases. This CDR3 is 14 amino acids long. The ends lost 6 bases at V and 4 bases at J; junction bases unmatched: 11. Germline CDR1 SQVTM, CDR2 ANQGSEA.

Details on this clone: Other DNA variants within this sample encode the same CDR3. The V call is TRBV5-4, the J call TRBJ1-1; a weak D match, TRBD1 (6 bases). Per germline, CDR1 SGHNT and CDR2 YYREEE (reference sequence). The V gene lost 0 bases and the J gene lost 0 bases, with 9 bases spanning the gap. CDR3 length: 15 residues. CDR3 DNA sequence: TGTGCCAGCAGCTTGGGACAGGCCATGAACACTGAAGCTTTCTTT. Its translation is CASSLGQAMNTEAFF.

The genes are TRBV5-6 and TRBJ2-2; D not resolved. The V end was cut by 4 bases, the J end by 0 bases, with 7 bases between. The CDR3 is 14 residues long. Germline assignment: CDR1 SGHDT and CDR2 YYEEEE. CDR3 DNA sequence: TGTGCCAGCAGCCCGCCGACGAACACCGGGGAGCTGTTTTTT. This gives the protein CASSPPTNTGELFF.

In nucleotides, the CDR3 is TGTGCCAGCAGTCTCCGGGACAGGGACTATTCACCCCTCCACTTT. Translation gives CASSLRDRDYSPLHF. J is TRBJ1-6 and V is TRBV28; 9 nucleotides align to TRBD1. There are 15 residues in the CDR3. Germline loops: CDR1 MDHEN, CDR2 SYDVKM. Germline trimming cut 5 bases from V and 8 bases from J; bases unmatched to any gene: 7.

This clone was counted only a few times. The J gene is TRBJ1-1, the V gene TRBV5-4; possibly TRBD1 for D (5 bases). This CDR3 spans 15 amino acids. Per germline, CDR1 SGHNT and CDR2 YYREEE (reference sequence). Trimming removed 0 bases at V and 1 base at J, with 10 bases between. The DNA for the CDR3 is TGTGCCAGCAGCTTGGAGACGGGACGGAACACTGAAGCTTTCTTT. Protein sequence: CASSLETGRNTEAFF.

V usage is TRBV6-6 and J usage is TRBJ2-7; no clear D gene. The length of the CDR3 is 16 residues. Looked up from germline, CDR1 is MNHNY and CDR2 is SVGAGI (reference sequence). Trimming removed 6 bases at V and 2 bases at J, with 20 bases between. CDR3 DNA sequence: TGTGCCAGCAGCCCTTTTGGACGGGCCGACCCCTACGAGCAGTACTTC. This encodes CASSPFGRADPYEQYF.

The CDR3 nucleotides are TGTGCCAGCAGTTTAGATGCGGGAAACACCATATATTTT. Protein: CASSLDAGNTIYF. This rearrangement joins TRBV28 to TRBJ1-3; no clear D gene. CDR1 and CDR2 (germline): MDHEN, SYDVKM. V was clipped by 2 bases and J by 4 bases, with 6 bases between them. The CDR3 totals 13 residues.

V gene TRBV5-1 combines with J gene TRBJ1-4; 11 bases line up with TRBD1. Per the germline V gene, CDR1 is SGHRS and CDR2 is YFSETQ. V shed 5 bases, J shed 5 bases, and the junction held 8 bases outside the gene matches. The CDR3 contains 16 residues. This chain's CDR3 is CASSGQGAHPNEKLFF. DNA for the CDR3: TGCGCCAGCAGTGGACAGGGGGCTCACCCGAATGAAAAACTGTTTTTT.

This clone was recorded once. In the same sample, other DNA sequences code for this CDR3. The rearrangement uses TRBV7-9 and TRBJ2-5; a possible D gene is TRBD2 (5 bases). This CDR3 region has 14 residues. CDR1 is SEHNR, CDR2 FQNEAQ, per germline (reference sequence). With 1 base removed from V and 5 bases from J, the gap between germline ends came to 11 bases. The CDR3 reads CASSLGVARETQYF. The DNA of the CDR3 is TGTGCCAGCAGCTTAGGTGTAGCGAGGGAGACCCAGTACTTC.

Comments on this clone: Other nucleotide sequences in the sample specify the same CDR3. The chain has TRBV29-1 and TRBJ2-7, with 7 bases matching TRBD2. J gave up 3 bases and V 2 bases, and 4 bases lay outside the gene matches. CDR1 SQVTM and CDR2 ANQGSEA come from the germline V gene. This CDR3 has 13 residues. The CDR3 protein is CSVERGVGYEQYF. CDR3 DNA sequence: TGCAGCGTTGAACGGGGGGTTGGCTACGAGCAGTACTTC.